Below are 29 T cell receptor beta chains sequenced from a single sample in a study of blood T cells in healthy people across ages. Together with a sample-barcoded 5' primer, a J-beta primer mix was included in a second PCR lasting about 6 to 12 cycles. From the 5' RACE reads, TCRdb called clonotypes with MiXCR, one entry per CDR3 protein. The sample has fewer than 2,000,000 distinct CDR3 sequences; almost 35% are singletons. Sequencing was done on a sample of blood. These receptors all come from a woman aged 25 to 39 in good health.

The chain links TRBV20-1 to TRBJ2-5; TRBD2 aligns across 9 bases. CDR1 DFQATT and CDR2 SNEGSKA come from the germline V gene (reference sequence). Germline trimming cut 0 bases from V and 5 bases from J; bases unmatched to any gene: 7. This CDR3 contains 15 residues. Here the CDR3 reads CSAREQRGARETQYF. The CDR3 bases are TGCAGTGCTAGAGAACAGCGGGGGGCTCGGGAGACCCAGTACTTC.

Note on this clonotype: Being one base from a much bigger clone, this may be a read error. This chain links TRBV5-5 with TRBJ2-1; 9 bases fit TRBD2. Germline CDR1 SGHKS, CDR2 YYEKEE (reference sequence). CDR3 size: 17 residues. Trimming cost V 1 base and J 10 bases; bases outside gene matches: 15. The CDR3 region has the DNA TGTGCCAGCAGCTTGAAAGGAGGGCTAGCGGGGTGCGGGGAGCAGTTCTTC. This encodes CASSLKGGLAGCGEQFF. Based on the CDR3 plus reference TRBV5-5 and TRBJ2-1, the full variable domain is DAGVTQSPTHLIKTRGQQVTLRCSPISGHKSVSWYQQVLGQGPQFIFQYYEKEERGRGNFPDRFSARQFPNYSSELNVNALLLGDSALYLCASSLKGGLAGCGEQFFGPGTRLTVL.

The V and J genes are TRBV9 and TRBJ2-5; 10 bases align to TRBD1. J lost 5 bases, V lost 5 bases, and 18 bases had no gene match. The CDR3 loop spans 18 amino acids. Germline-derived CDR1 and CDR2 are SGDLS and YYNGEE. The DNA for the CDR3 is TGTGCCAGCAGTCCCTTAGGACAGGGGGTCGTCGGGTGGGAGACCCAGTACTTC. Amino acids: CASSPLGQGVVGWETQYF.

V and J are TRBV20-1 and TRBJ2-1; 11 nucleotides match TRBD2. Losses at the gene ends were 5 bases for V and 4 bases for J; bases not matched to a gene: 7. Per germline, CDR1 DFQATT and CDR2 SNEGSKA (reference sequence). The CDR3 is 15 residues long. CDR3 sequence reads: CSARQTSGEYNEQFF. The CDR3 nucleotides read TGCAGTGCTCGACAGACTAGCGGGGAGTACAATGAGCAGTTCTTC.

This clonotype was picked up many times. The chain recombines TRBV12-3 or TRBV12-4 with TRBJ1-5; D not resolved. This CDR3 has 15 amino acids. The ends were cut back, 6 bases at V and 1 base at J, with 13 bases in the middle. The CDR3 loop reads CASRAGSLSNQPQHF. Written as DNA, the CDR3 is TGTGCCAGCAGGGCCGGGTCTCTAAGCAATCAGCCCCAGCATTTT.

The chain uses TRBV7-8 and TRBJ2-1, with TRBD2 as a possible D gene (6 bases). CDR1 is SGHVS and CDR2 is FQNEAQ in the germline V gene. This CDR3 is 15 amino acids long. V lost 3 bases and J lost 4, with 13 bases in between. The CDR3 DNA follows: TGTGCCAGCAGCTTTGGCGGGACCCTTTACAATGAGCAGTTCTTC. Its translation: CASSFGGTLYNEQFF.

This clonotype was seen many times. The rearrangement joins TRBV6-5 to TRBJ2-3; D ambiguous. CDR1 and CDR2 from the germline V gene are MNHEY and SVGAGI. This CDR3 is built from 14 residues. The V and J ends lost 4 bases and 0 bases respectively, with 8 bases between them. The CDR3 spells CASSSQVSTDTQYF. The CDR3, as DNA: TGTGCCAGCAGTTCGCAAGTAAGCACAGATACGCAGTATTTT.

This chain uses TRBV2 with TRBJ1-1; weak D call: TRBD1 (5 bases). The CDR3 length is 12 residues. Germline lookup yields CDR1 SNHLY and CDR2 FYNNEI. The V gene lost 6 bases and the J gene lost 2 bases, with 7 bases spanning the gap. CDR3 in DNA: TGTGCCAGCAGGGGGACTAACACTGAAGCTTTCTTT. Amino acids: CASRGTNTEAFF.

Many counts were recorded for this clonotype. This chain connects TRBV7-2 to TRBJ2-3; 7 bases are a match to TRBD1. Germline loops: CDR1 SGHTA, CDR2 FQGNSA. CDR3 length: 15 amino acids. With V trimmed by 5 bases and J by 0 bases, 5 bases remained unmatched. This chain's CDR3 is CASSLDRTSTDTQYF. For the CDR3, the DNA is TGTGCCAGCAGCCTGGACAGGACGAGCACAGATACGCAGTATTTT.

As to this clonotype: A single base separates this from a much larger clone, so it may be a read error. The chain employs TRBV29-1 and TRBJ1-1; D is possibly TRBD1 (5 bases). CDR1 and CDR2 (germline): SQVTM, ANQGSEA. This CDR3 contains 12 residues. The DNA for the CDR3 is TGCGGCGTTGCACAAAGGGGCACTGAAGCTTTCTTT. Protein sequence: CGVAQRGTEAFF.

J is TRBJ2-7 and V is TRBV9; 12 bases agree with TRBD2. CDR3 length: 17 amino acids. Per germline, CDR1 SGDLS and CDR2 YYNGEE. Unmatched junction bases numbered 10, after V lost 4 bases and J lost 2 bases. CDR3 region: CASSPTETSGGPYEQYF. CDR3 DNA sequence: TGTGCCAGCAGCCCGACCGAGACTAGCGGGGGCCCCTACGAGCAGTACTTC.

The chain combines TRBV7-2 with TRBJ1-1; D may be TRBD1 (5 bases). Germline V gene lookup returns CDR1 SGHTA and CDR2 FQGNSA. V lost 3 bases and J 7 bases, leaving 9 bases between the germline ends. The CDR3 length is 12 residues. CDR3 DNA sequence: TGTGCCAGCAGCTTCGACAGAGTTGAAGCTTTCTTT. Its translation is CASSFDRVEAFF.

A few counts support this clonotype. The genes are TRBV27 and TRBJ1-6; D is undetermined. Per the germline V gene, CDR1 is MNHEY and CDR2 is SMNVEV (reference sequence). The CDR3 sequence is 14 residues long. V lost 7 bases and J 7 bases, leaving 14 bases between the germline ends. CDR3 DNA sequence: TGTGCCAGCAAGTTTGTGGGTCCGAATTCACCCCTCCACTTT. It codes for CASKFVGPNSPLHF.

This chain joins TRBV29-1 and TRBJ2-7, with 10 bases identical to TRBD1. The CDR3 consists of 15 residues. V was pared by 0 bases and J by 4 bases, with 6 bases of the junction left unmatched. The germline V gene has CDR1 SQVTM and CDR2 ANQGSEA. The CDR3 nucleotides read TGCAGCGTTGAAGATCCGACAGGGGGCCGGTACGAGCAGTACTTC. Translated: CSVEDPTGGRYEQYF.

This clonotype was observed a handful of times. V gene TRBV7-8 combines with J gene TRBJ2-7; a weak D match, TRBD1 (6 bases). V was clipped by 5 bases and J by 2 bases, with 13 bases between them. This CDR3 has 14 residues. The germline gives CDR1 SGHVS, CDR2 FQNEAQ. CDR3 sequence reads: CASSQEPGAYEQYF. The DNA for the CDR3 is TGTGCCAGCAGCCAAGAGCCAGGGGCCTACGAGCAGTACTTC.

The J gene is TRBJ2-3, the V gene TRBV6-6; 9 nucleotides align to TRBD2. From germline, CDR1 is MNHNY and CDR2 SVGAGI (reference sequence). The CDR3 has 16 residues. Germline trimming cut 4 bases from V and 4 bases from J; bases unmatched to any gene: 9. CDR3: CASSWFSGRGPDTQYF. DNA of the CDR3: TGTGCCAGCAGTTGGTTTAGCGGGAGAGGCCCAGATACGCAGTATTTT.

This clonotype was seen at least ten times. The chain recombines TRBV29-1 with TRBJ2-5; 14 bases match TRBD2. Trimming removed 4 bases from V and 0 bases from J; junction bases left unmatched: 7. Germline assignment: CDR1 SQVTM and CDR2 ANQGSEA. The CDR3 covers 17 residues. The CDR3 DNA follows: TGCAGCGTTGCCTCTGGGACTAGCGGGGGCAACCAAGAGACCCAGTACTTC. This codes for CSVASGTSGGNQETQYF.

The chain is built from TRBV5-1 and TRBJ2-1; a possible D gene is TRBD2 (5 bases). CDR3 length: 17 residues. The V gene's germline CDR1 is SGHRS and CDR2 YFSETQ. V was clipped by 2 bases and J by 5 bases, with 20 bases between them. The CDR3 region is CASSLSPRLNIDNEQFF. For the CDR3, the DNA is TGCGCCAGCAGCTTATCCCCTAGACTAAATATAGACAATGAGCAGTTCTTC.

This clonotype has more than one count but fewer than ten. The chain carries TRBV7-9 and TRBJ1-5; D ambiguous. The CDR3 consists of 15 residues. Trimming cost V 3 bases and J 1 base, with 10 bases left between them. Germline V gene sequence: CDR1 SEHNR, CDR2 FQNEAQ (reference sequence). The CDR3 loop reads CASSLDPRSNQPQHF. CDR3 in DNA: TGTGCCAGCAGCTTGGACCCTCGGAGCAATCAGCCCCAGCATTTT.

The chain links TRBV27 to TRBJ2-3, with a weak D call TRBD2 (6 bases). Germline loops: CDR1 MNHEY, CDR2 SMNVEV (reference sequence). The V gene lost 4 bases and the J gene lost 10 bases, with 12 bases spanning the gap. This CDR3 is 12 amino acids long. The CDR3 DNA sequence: TGTGCCAGCAGTTCTACCGGGACTTCGCAGTATTTT. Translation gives CASSSTGTSQYF.

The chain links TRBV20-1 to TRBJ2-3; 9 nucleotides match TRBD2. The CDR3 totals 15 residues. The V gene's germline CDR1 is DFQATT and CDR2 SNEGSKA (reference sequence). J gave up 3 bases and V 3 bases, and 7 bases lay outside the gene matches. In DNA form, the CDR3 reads TGCAGTGCTAGTAGAGGGACTAGCATTACAGATACGCAGTATTTT. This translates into CSASRGTSITDTQYF.

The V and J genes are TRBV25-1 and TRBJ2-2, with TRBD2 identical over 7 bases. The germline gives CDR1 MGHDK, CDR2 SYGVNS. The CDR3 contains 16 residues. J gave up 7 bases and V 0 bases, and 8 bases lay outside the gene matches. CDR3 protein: CASSEYLGGSNGELFF. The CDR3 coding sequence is TGTGCCAGCAGTGAATACCTGGGAGGGAGCAACGGGGAGCTGTTTTTT.

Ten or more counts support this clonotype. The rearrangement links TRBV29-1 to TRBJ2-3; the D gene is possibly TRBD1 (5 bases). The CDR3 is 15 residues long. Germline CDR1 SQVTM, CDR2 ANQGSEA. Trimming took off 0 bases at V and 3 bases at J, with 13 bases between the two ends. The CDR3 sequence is CSVEDLVGLTDTQYF. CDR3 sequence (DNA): TGCAGCGTTGAAGATCTCGTGGGGCTAACAGATACGCAGTATTTT.

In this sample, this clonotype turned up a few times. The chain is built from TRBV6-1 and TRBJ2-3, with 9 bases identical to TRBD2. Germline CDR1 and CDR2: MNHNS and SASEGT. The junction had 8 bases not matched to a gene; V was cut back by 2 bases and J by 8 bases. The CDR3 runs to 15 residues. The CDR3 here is CASSEKRREGSTQYF. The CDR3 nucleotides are TGTGCCAGCAGTGAAAAGAGGCGGGAGGGGAGTACGCAGTATTTT.

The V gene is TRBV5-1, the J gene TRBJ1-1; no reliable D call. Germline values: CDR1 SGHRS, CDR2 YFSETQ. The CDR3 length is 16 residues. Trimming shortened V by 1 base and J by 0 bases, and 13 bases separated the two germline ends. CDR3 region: CASSLRRRELNTEAFF. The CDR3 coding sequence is TGCGCCAGCAGCTTGAGGCGACGAGAGTTGAACACTGAAGCTTTCTTT.

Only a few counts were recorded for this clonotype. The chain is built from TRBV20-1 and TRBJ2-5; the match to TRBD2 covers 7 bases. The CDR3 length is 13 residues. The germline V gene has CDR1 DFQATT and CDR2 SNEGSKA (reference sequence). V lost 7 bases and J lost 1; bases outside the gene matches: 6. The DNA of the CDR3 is TGCAGTGGGAATAGCGGGTCCCAAGAGACCCAGTACTTC. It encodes CSGNSGSQETQYF.

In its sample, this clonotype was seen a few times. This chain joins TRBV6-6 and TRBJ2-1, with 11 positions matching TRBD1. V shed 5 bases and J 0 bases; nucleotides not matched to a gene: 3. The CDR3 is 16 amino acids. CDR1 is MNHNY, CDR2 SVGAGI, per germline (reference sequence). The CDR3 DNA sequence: TGTGCCAGCAGTCGGGACAGGGGGAACTCCTACAATGAGCAGTTCTTC. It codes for CASSRDRGNSYNEQFF.

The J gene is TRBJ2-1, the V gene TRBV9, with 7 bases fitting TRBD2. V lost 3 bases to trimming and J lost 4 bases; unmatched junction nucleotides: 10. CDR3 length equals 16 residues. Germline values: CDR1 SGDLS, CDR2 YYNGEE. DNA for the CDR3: TGTGCCAGCAGCGGAATGGCTAGCGGACGATACAATGAGCAGTTCTTC. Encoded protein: CASSGMASGRYNEQFF.

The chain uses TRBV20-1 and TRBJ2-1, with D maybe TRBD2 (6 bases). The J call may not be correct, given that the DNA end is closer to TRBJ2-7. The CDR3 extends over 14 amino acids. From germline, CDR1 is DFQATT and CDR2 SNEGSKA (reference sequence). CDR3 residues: CSARGYGGPYEQYF. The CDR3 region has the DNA TGCAGTGCTAGGGGGTACGGAGGGCCCTACGAGCAGTACTTC.